The subject of this entry is one TCR beta chain. This clonotype was detected ten times or more. Its antigen is still unknown. No quality values exist for individual bases; no much larger clone is one base distant. Library generation was performed with multiplex PCR. Sequencing used an Illumina HiSeq 4000. CDR3 regions were amplified by Arm-PCR with iRepertoire HTBI primers to construct TCR beta libraries. Before sequencing, the PCR products went through gel purification. The published analysis was carried out like this. Gene usage analysis of CDR3 amino acid clonotypes relied on the roughly 58 TRBV and 12 to 15 TRBJ segments identified across samples. COPE and FqMerger were used to merge filtered high-quality paired reads into contigs. BLAST was used to align contigs to the IMGT TRBV, TRBD and TRBJ reference genes, and CDR3 was defined following IMGT. Any clonotype with a frequency above 0.1% was counted as a highly expanded clone. Shannon entropy served as the measure of repertoire diversity, while the Gini coefficient captured V-J evenness. A clonotype found in more than one individual was treated as public. Using fastp trimming at Q25 and MiXCR clonotype assembly, TCRdb reanalyzed the public sequencing data and kept in-frame beta chains. All rows with the same CDR3 protein become a single entry with the most common DNA and genes. The V and J calls were not made by the authors but by TCRdb's processing. The sample has about 530,000 distinct CDR3 sequences on record, about 15% of them singletons. Clones ranked in the top ten supply approximately 25% of the sample.

In the paper's terms, the time point label means: newly diagnosed GD, antithyroid drugs for less than 3 months. For both TCR sequencing and RNA sequencing, RNA was extracted from PBMCs in TRIzol. Graves' disease was diagnosed according to American Thyroid Association guidelines. The patients came from an endocrinology department in Xi'an, China. Each patient gave 9 to 10 milliliters of peripheral blood, collected in an EDTA anticoagulant tube. Ficoll Paque Plus density gradient separation was used to isolate PBMCs, and no further T cell sorting was done. RNA quality was checked with an Agilent 2100 Bioanalyzer and agarose gel, and concentration with a NanoDrop 2000. These data originate in a study of regulatory T cells in long-lasting Graves disease (dated by TCRdb to the early 2020s). In terms of the full investigation: Newly diagnosed Graves' disease patients had taken antithyroid drugs for less than 3 months. TCR sequencing covered around 13 persistent and 20 or so newly diagnosed Graves' disease patients, 33 samples in total. The study was registered as a clinical trial and conducted in China. Peripheral blood TCR sequencing and RNA sequencing compared persistent Graves' disease patients with newly diagnosed Graves' disease patients. What the study reported, not specific to this receptor: Only the TCR beta chain was sequenced and analyzed. Lower TCR Shannon entropy and fewer highly expanded clones were observed in persistent Graves' disease patients than in newly diagnosed patients, which suggested clonal expansion. The authors acknowledged the small sample size as a limitation that may reduce accuracy. Because the primary lesion, thyroid tissue, could not be accessed, the study looked at peripheral blood alone. More public clonotypes were shared among persistent patients (more than 2,500) than among newly diagnosed patients (over 900). TRBV28, TRBJ1-2 and TRBJ2-5 were preferentially used in persistent disease, while TRBV20-1 and TRBJ2-1 were favored in newly diagnosed disease.

The CDR3 spans 14 residues, from the cysteine through the phenylalanine. CDR3 DNA is the only sequence kept; it has 42 bases, read in frame from the first base. After removal of 4 bases from V and 5 bases from J, the junction retains 6 bases not matched to a gene. The germline V gene (reference sequence) provides CDR1 LGHDT and CDR2 YNNKEL. The same specimen was also included in a second study, on T cells in Graves' hyperthyroidism and ophthalmopathy. As that second study puts it: Graves' hyperthyroidism was defined as stable when no progression to ophthalmopathy occurred over 18 months of follow-up. Hyperthyroidism patients were aged 18 to 65 years and newly diagnosed, with disease duration of less than 2 months. Any patient with an uncontrolled infection, another autoimmune disease, pregnancy or lactation was excluded. Diagnoses relied on clinical symptoms, serum thyroxine and TRAb, thyroid ultrasound and orbital computed tomography. A first-round RT-PCR of the TCR CDR3 used the HTBI primer set with the Qiagen OneStep RT-PCR kit. Most expanded thyroid clonotypes (frequency above 0.001) were also detected in blood, a finding suggesting that blood repertoires may reflect thyroid immune responses. In cross-validation, a model built on a 13 V-J signature told ophthalmopathy apart from stable hyperthyroidism with 85% to 90% sensitivity and about 81% specificity, and in testing the same model reached 80%/75%. In validation, the model predicted progression to ophthalmopathy a median of roughly six months before onset, with approximately 70% sensitivity and roughly 79% specificity. To identify distinguishing TCR V-J signatures, a discovery cohort of around 100 patients was used, comprising 43 with Graves' ophthalmopathy and around 60 with stable Graves' hyperthyroidism. Whether ophthalmopathy could be predicted prospectively was tested in an independent validation cohort made up of 18 to 20 hyperthyroidism patients plus 17 patients who later progressed to ophthalmopathy. For training and testing, the 80 to 100 patients in the discovery cohort were randomly divided in a 7:3 ratio. In several Graves' hyperthyroidism patients, the study also compared T-cell repertoires from thyroid tissue with T-cell repertoires from blood. Once sampling was done, hyperthyroidism patients were given methimazole at a starting dose of 30 mg daily, whereas ophthalmopathy patients were given high-dose intravenous methylprednisolone. A second multiplex PCR round built the libraries, followed by size selection and purification. Sequencing of the libraries was done on an Illumina HiSeq2000 using paired-end 100 bp reads. Raw data were processed with SOAPnuke, discarding reads with adapters, uncalled bases, mean Phred below 15, or no exact constant-primer or identifier match. High-quality paired reads were merged using COPE v1.2.5, and each unique nucleotide sequence was defined as a clonotype. Clonotypes were aligned to IMGT TRBV, TRBD and TRBJ reference segments using MiTCR v1.1. The analysis included only V-J combinations with a frequency above 0.0001, which together covered 99.2% of the repertoires. A TCS score was defined as the ratio between F50 (clonal expansion) and ExV (chaos), using BLOSUM62-based TCRdist between CDR3 peptides within each V-J. Welch's t-statistics and random forest reduced 500 to 550 V-J features to about 12, which were used in a naive Bayes classifier (R e1071). Sample size was not statistically predetermined, and blinding of investigators to group allocation was not performed. According to the paper, TCR Vbeta CDR3 sequencing was carried out on roughly 130 peripheral blood samples, which came from under 50 ophthalmopathy, around 74 hyperthyroidism and roughly 17 progressor patients.

The TCR sequence derives from a woman aged 35-65 years with Graves disease. Donor details come from another sample of the same person, matched by shared clones. The sample was peripheral blood mononuclear cells (PBMCs), taken at new diagnosis, from a patient treated with antithyroid drugs. Recombination linked TRBV3-1 to TRBJ1-1; TRBD1 agrees with 8 junctional bases. Here is the DNA: TGTGCCAGCAGCCGGAACAGGGGGGAGACTGAAGCTTTCTTT. Translated, this gives CASSRNRGETEAFF.